This TCR beta chain originates from a study of T-cell memory formation after mild COVID-19. MiXCR was run by TCRdb on the 5' RACE reads, yielding one entry per CDR3 protein. The sample records about 430,000 distinct CDR3 sequences, around 24% being singletons. General study findings and limits: Confirmation of SARS-CoV-2 specificity was lacking for second-wave clones peaking day 37. Pre-infection memory held some responding clones, suggesting pre-existing cross-reactive T cells responded.

Worth noting for this clonotype: Its antigen is not known.

The TCR was taken from an adult woman who had mild COVID-19 (a few samples of this study predate the infection). Cell type and time point are not known. Sequencing used PBMCs or a T cell subset sorted from them (not recorded which).

The CDR3: CSAVGLAGVEQYF. In nucleotides, the CDR3 is TGCAGTGCTGTCGGACTAGCGGGAGTCGAGCAGTACTTC. The chain carries TRBV20-1 and TRBJ2-7; TRBD2 agrees at 13 bases. The junction had 4 bases not matched to a gene; V was cut back by 5 bases and J by 6 bases. This CDR3 is built from 13 residues. Germline V gives CDR1 DFQATT, CDR2 SNEGSKA (reference sequence).